The entry below gives a single T cell receptor beta chain sequence along with its context. These data are taken from a study of STAT5B mutations in CD4+ large granular lymphocyte leukemia. This CDR3 spans 14 amino acids. V was cut by 1 base and J by 6 bases, with 11 bases left in between. The germline CDR1 and CDR2 sequences are SGHNT and YENEEA. Produced via immunoSEQ multiplex PCR; TCRdb's table is partial and in-frame only. There are roughly 30,000 clones in the sample; 70% to 90% occur only once, and around 0.41% lies in the top ten. This TCR derives from a human donor in good health. The chain couples TRBV11-3 to TRBJ2-3; maybe TRBD2 (6 bases). Sequenced: CD4+ T cells from blood buffy coats. The CDR3 loop reads CASSLGTKGDTQYF. In DNA, the CDR3 is TGTGCCAGCAGCTTAGGGACTAAAGGGGATACGCAGTATTTT.